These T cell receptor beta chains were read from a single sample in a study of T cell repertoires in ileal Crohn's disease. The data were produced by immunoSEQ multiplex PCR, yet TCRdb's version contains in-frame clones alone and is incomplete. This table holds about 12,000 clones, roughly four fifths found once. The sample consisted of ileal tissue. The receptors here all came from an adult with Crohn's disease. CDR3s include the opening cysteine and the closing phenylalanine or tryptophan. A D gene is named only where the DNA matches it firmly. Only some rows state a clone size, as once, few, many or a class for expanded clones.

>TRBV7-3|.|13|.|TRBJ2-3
TGTGCCAGCAGCTTAAACCCTAGCGATACGCAGTATTTT
CASSLNPSDTQYF
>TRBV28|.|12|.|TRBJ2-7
TGTGCCAGCAGTCGAGCGGCCAACGAGCAGTACTTC
CASSRAANEQYF
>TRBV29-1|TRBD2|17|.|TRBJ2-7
TGCAGCGTTGAAGTCGGGACTAGCGGGAGCCGCTCCTACGAGCAGTACTTC
CSVEVGTSGSRSYEQYF
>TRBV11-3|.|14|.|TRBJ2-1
TGTGCCAGCAGCTTTTCCGAGGCCTACGGTGAGCAGTTCTTC
CASSFSEAYGEQFF
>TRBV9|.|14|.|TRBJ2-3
TGTGCCAGCAGTCGGGCAGGGGTGGTAGATACGCAGTATTTT
CASSRAGVVDTQYF
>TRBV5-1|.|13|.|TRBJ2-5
TGCGCCAGCAGCCCTAGGATACAAGAGACCCAGTACTTC
CASSPRIQETQYF
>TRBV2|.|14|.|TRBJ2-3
TGTGCCAGCCTCCAAGGACTACCCGGAGATACGCAGTATTTT
CASLQGLPGDTQYF
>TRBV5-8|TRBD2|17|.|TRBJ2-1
TGTGCCAGCAGCTTGGCGGGACTAGCGGTCCTCGACAATGAGCAGTTCTTC
CASSLAGLAVLDNEQFF
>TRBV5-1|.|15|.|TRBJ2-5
TGCGCCAGCAGCTTGGGGGCAGATTACCAAGAGACCCAGTACTTC
CASSLGADYQETQYF
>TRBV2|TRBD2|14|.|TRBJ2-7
TGTGCCAGCAGTGACCCTAGCGGGTCCTACGAGCAGTACTTC
CASSDPSGSYEQYF
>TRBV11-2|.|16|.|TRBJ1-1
TGTGCCAGCAACAAGAGGCAGGGAAGATGGGACACTGAAGCTTTCTTT
CASNKRQGRWDTEAFF
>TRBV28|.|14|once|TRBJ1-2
TGTGCCAGCAGCCCTGTCGACGGGAACTATGGCTACACCTTC
CASSPVDGNYGYTF
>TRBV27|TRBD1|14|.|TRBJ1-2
TGTGCCAGCAGTTTTTCCGGGACAGGGAATGGCTACACCTTC
CASSFSGTGNGYTF
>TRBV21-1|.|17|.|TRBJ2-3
TGTGCCAGCAGCAAAACAGGACTAGCGGGAGATCCAGATACGCAGTATTTT
CASSKTGLAGDPDTQYF
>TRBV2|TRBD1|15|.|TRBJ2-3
TGTGCCAGCAGTGCCCTGGGACAGGGCGGGGATACGCAGTATTTT
CASSALGQGGDTQYF
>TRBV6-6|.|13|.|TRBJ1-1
TGTGCCAGCAGTCGACAGACGAACACTGAAGCTTTCTTT
CASSRQTNTEAFF
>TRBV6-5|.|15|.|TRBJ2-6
TGTGCCAGCAGTCCGGACAGTGCTGGGGCCAACGTCCTGACTTTC
CASSPDSAGANVLTF
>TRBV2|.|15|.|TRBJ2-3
TGTGCCAGCAGCGTCCGGGGTTGGGACACAGATACGCAGTATTTT
CASSVRGWDTDTQYF
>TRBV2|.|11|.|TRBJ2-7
TGTGCCAGCAGCAGGGGCAACGAGCAGTACTTC
CASSRGNEQYF
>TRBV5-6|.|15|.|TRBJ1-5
TGTGCCAGCAGCTACACAGGGACCCAGGATCAGCCCCAGCATTTT
CASSYTGTQDQPQHF
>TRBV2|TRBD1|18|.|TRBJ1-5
TGTGCCAGCAGTGAAAGGACAGGGGGTTATTATAGCAATCAGCCCCAGCATTTT
CASSERTGGYYSNQPQHF
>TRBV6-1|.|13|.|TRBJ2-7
TGTGCCAGCAGTCAAACCGGGGGCTACGAGCAGTACTTC
CASSQTGGYEQYF
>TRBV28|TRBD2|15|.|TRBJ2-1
TGTGCCAGCAGTTTGACTAGCGGGGGGGCCAATGAGCAGTTCTTC
CASSLTSGGANEQFF
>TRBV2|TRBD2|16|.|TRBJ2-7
TGTGCCAGCTCGATGGGACTAGCGGGAGGGAATTACGAGCAGTACTTC
CASSMGLAGGNYEQYF
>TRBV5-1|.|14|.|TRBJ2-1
TGCGCCAGCAGCGACCGGGACATAGACAATGAGCAGTTCTTC
CASSDRDIDNEQFF
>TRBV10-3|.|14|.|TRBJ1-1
TGTGCCATCAGTGTCGGACAGAGGAACACTGAAGCTTTCTTT
CAISVGQRNTEAFF
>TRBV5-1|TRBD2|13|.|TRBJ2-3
TGCGCCAGCCGGGGGACTAGCGGTGGGACGCAGTATTTT
CASRGTSGGTQYF
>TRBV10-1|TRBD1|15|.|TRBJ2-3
TGCGCCAGCAGTGGACAGGGGCCGATAACAGATACGCAGTATTTT
CASSGQGPITDTQYF
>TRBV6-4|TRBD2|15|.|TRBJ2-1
TGTGCCAGCAGTGATACTAGCGGGGGGGCGGATGAGCAGTTCTTC
CASSDTSGGADEQFF
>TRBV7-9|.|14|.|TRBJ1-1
TGTGCCAGCAGCTTAGGAGGACAGAACACTGAAGCTTTCTTT
CASSLGGQNTEAFF
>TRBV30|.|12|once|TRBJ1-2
TGTGCCTGGAGTGTAGCGGGGAGCGGCTACACCTTC
CAWSVAGSGYTF
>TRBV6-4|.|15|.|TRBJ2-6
TGTGCCAGCAGTGACTCGAGCTCTGGGGCCAACGTCCTGACTTTC
CASSDSSSGANVLTF
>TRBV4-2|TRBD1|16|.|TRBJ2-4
TGTGCCAGCAGCTCAACGACAGGGGCCCAGGGAAACATTCAGTACTTC
CASSSTTGAQGNIQYF
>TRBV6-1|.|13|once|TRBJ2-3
TGTGCCAGCAGTCACGACAGAACAGATACGCAGTATTTT
CASSHDRTDTQYF
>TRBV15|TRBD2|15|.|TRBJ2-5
TGTGCCACCAGCCCGGGACTAGCGGGCCAAGAGACCCAGTACTTC
CATSPGLAGQETQYF
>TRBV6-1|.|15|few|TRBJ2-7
TGTGCCAGCAGCTCCCAGCGGGCCGGGTCCTACGAGCAGTACTTC
CASSSQRAGSYEQYF
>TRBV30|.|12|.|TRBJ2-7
TGTGCCTGGAGTTTACGGGGCTACGAGCAGTACTTC
CAWSLRGYEQYF
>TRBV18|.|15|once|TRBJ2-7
TGTGCCAGCTCCCCTTTTGGCGGGAAAGTCTACGAGCAGTACTTC
CASSPFGGKVYEQYF
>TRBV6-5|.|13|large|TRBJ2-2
TGTGCCAGCAGCTACTCCCTCACCGGGGAGCTGTTTTTT
CASSYSLTGELFF
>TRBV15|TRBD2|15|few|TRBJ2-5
TGTGCCACCAGCAGACAAGCGGGGGGACAAGAGACCCAGTACTTC
CATSRQAGGQETQYF
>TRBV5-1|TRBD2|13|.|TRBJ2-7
TGCGCCAGCAGCTTGACTAGCGACTACGAGCAGTACTTC
CASSLTSDYEQYF
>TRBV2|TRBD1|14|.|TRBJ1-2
TGTGCCAGCAGTGAGGACAGGCTCCGTTATGGCTACACCTTC
CASSEDRLRYGYTF
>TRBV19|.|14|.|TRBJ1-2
TGTGCCAGTAGTATCCTTCGGGGTAACTATGGCTACACCTTC
CASSILRGNYGYTF
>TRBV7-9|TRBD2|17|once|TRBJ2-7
TGTGCCAGCAGCTCGCCCGTTGCTAGCGGACCATCCTACGAGCAGTACTTC
CASSSPVASGPSYEQYF
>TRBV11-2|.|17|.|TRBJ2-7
TGTGCCAGCAGTAACGGCCGTCGGACAGCCGTTAGGGGGGAGCAGTACTTC
CASSNGRRTAVRGEQYF
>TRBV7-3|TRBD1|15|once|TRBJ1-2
TGTGCCAGCAGCTTAAGAGGGACAGGGGGCTATGGCTACACCTTC
CASSLRGTGGYGYTF
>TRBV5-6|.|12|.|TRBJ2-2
TGTGCCAGCAGCTTGCTCACCGGGGAGCTGTTTTTT
CASSLLTGELFF
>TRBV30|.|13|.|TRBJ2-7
TGTGCCTGGAGTGTAACCCAGGGTCGAGAGCAGTACTTC
CAWSVTQGREQYF
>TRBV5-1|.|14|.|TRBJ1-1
TGCGCCAGCAGCTTGGAAATGTCAGGAACTGAAGCTTTCTTT
CASSLEMSGTEAFF
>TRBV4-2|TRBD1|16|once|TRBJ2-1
TGTGCCAGCAGCCCGGGCGGGACAGGGGCCTACAATGAGCAGTTCTTC
CASSPGGTGAYNEQFF
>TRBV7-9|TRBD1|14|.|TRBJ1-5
TGTGCCAGCAGCTCAGGACAGGGAAGTCAGCCCCAGCATTTT
CASSSGQGSQPQHF
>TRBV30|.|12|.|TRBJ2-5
TGTGCCTGGAAGGGGCCCCAAGAGACCCAGTACTTC
CAWKGPQETQYF
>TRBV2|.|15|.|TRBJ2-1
TGTGCCAGCACGGGAAACCCGAGCTCCTACAATGAGCAGTTCTTC
CASTGNPSSYNEQFF
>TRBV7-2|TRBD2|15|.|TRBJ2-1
TGTGCCAGCAGCACGACTAGCGGGGTGGGTCAAGATACGTTCTTC
CASSTTSGVGQDTFF
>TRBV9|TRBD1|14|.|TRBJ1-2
TGTGCCAGCAGCTCACAGGGGGCGAACTATGGCTACACCTTC
CASSSQGANYGYTF